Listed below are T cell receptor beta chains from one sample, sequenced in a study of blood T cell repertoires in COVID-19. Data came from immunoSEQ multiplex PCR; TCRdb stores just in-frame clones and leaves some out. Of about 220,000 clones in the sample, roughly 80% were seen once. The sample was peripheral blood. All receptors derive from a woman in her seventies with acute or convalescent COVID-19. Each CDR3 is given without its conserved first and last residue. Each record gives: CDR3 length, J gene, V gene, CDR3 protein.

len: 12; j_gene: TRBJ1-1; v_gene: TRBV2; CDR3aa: ASTRLGRDTEAF
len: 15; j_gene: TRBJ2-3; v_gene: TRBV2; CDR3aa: ASTSRGLAGGADTQY
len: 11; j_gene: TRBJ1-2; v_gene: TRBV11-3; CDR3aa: ASSEGTGYGYT
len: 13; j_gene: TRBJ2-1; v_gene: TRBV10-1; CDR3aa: ASSEGGTGGNEQF
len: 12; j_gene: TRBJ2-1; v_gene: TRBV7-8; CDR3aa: ASSSGRLPEEQF
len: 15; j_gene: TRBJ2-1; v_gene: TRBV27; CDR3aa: ASSSSPLLAGRNEQF
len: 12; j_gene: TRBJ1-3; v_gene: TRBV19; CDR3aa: ASTGQISGNTIY
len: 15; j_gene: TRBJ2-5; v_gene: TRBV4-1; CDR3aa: ASSQELSGGARETQY
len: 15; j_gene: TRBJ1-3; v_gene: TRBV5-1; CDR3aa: ASSLNFGGGSGNTIY
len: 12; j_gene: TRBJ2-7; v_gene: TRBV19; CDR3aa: ASSVQGDSYEQY
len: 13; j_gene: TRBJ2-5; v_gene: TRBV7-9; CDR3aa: ASSLGDFRQETQY
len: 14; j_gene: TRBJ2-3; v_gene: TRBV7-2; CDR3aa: ASSFLAGGTLDTQY
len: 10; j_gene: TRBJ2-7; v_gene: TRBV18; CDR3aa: ASSPLGAEQY
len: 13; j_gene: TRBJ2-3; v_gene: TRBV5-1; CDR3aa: ASISRDGSTDTQY
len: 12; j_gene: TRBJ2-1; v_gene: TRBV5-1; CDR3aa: ASSPTSRRTEQF
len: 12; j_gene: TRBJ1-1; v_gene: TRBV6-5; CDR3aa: ASIRTGGNTEAF
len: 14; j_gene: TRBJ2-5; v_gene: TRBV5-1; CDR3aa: ASSSGLAGGEETQY
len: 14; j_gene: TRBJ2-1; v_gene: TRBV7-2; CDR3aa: ASSSAGGIAYNEQF
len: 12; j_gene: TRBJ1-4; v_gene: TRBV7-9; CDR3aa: ASSPDRANEKLF
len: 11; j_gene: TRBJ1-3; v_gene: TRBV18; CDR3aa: ASSPPGPDTIY
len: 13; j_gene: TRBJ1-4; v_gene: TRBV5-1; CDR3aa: ASSLELQGNEKLF
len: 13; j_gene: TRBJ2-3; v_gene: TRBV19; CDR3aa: ASSTGGFATDTQY
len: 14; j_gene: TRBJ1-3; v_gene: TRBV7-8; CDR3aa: ASSGDRARAGNTIY
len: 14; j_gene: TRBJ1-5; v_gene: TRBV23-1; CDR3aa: ASIDRPEGLKQPQH
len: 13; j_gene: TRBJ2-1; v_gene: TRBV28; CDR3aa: ASRGSGGRHNEQF
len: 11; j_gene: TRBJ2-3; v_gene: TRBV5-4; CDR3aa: ATSEGGTDTQY
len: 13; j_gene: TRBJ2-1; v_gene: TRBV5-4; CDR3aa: ASRMGLATYNEQF
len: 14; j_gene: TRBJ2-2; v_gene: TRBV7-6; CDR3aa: ASSRSRESGTGELF
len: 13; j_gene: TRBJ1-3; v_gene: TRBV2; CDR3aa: ASSEGRGSGNTIY
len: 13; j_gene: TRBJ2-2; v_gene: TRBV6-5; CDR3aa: ASSRDRINTGELF
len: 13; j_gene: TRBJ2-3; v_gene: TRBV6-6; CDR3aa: ASSYPSLATDTQY
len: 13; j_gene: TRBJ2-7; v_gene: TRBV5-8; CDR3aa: ASSLDPTSGYEQY
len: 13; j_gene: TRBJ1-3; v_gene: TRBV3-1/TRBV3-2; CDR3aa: ASSLGGSSGNTIY
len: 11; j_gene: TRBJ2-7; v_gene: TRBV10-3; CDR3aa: AISRQSLGEQY
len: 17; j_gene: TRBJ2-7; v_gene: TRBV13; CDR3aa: ASSLAGTGGSTHSYEQY
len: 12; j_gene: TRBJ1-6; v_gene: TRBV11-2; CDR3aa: ASSLVQVNSPLH
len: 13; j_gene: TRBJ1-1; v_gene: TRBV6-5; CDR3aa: ASSSKGKGNTEAF
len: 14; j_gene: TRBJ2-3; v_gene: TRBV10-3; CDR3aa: AISDGTAMGTDTQY
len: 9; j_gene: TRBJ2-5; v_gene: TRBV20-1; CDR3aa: SASGQETQY
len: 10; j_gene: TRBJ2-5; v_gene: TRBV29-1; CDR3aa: SVSSDQETQY
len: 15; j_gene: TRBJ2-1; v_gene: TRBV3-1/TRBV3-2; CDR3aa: ASSPIDTSGGYNEQF
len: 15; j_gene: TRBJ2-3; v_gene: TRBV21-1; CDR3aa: AGPSGGAVGDTDTQY
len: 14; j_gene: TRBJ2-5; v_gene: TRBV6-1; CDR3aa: ASSVFRGQGGETQY
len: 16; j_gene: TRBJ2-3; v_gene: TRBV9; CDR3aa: ASSAVPAGIPSTDTQY
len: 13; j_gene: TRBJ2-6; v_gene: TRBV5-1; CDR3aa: ASSPLLYGANVLT
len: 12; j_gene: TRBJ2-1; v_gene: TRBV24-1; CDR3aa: ATSDQQGWGEQF
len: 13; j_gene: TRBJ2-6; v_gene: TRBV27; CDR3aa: ASRPVGAGANVLT
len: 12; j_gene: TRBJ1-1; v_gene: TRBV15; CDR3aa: ATSRDWRDAEAF
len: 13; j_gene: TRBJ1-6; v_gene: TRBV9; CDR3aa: ASGSPAGSNSPLH
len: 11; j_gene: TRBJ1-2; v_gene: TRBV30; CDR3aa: AWSSGLNYGYT